This is a list of T cell receptor beta chains from one sample in a study of blood T cell repertoires in COVID-19. The data were produced by immunoSEQ multiplex PCR, yet TCRdb's version contains in-frame clones alone and is incomplete. There are about 210,000 clones in the sample; 92% occur only once, and around 1.2% lies in the top ten. The sequenced material came from peripheral blood. Every receptor here comes from a man aged 25-40 years with acute or convalescent COVID-19. CDR3s include the opening cysteine and the closing phenylalanine or tryptophan. The order of the fields is V gene, D gene, clone size, J gene, CDR3 protein, CDR3 DNA. D genes are given only for firm matches. Only part of the rows carry a size: once, few, many, or a class if the clone is expanded.

>TRBV5-1|-|-|TRBJ1-4
CASSLGQTNEKLFF
TGCGCCAGCAGCTTGGGACAGACAAATGAAAAACTGTTTTTT
>TRBV2|-|-|TRBJ1-5
CASRGQGPMRPQHF
TGTGCCAGCAGGGGGCAGGGGCCGATGAGGCCCCAGCATTTT
>TRBV5-1|TRBD2|-|TRBJ2-5
CASSFAPAGGPLETQYF
TGCGCCAGCAGCTTCGCCCCAGCGGGGGGTCCCTTAGAGACCCAGTACTTC
>TRBV9|TRBD2|-|TRBJ2-1
CASRDPGLAGGEVF
TGTGCCAGCAGAGACCCGGGACTAGCGGGGGGTGAGGTCTTC
>TRBV2|-|once|TRBJ1-3
CASSDRGAGGNTIYF
TGTGCCAGCAGTGACCGGGGGGCTGGTGGAAACACCATATATTTT
>TRBV5-4|-|few|TRBJ1-2
CASAPGQANYGYTF
TGTGCCAGCGCTCCGGGACAAGCAAACTATGGCTACACCTTC
>TRBV5-1|TRBD1|-|TRBJ2-4
CASSSSQGAGNIQYF
TGCGCCAGCAGCAGCTCACAGGGGGCAGGGAACATTCAGTACTTC
>TRBV27|-|-|TRBJ1-1
CASSFTTVGGGTEAFF
TGTGCCAGCAGTTTCACGACCGTTGGAGGCGGCACTGAAGCTTTCTTT
>TRBV11-3|-|-|TRBJ2-1
CASSNLGGNNEQFF
TGTGCCAGCAGCAATCTGGGAGGCAACAATGAGCAGTTCTTC
>TRBV28|-|-|TRBJ1-2
CASSLRSTNYGYTF
TGTGCCAGCAGTTTACGGAGTACTAACTATGGCTACACCTTC
>TRBV5-1|-|-|TRBJ1-4
CASSLGANEKLFF
TGCGCCAGCAGCTTGGGAGCTAATGAAAAACTGTTTTTT
>TRBV13|TRBD1|-|TRBJ1-2
CASSRQPAGTVNYGYTF
TGTGCCAGCAGTCGCCAGCCTGCCGGGACAGTAAACTATGGCTACACCTTC